The rows below give T cell receptor beta chains drawn from one sample of a study of CD8+ T cells in alopecia areata. Method: immunoSEQ multiplex PCR; TCRdb's copy keeps in-frame clones and lacks some. The sample contains about 190,000 clones, approximately 60% of which appear only once. The source material was CD4+ T cells sorted from blood, sampled at week 4, from a patient treated with tofacitinib. All receptors derive from a human donor with alopecia areata. The CDR3 runs from the conserved cysteine through the conserved F or W. The order of the fields is J gene, D gene, clone size, V gene, CDR3 protein, CDR3 DNA. D genes are given only for firm matches. Size is stated for part of the rows, as once, few or many counts, or as a class when the clone is expanded.

TRBJ2-2,.,.,TRBV5-1,CASSLEGHRDWGGELFF,TGCGCCAGCAGCTTGGAGGGACACCGAGATTGGGGCGGGGAGCTGTTTTTT
TRBJ2-1,.,.,TRBV30,CACAGSSYNEQFF,TGTGCCTGCGCGGGTTCTTCCTACAATGAGCAGTTCTTC
TRBJ1-1,TRBD1,.,TRBV5-1,CASSPGQFMNTEAFF,TGCGCCAGCAGCCCGGGACAGTTCATGAACACTGAAGCTTTCTTT
TRBJ2-7,.,.,TRBV11-2,CASSLEGTHGEQYF,TGTGCCAGCAGCTTAGAGGGGACTCACGGCGAGCAGTACTTC
TRBJ2-4,TRBD1,few,TRBV29-1,CSVGEGQKNIQYF,TGCAGCGTTGGAGAGGGACAGAAAAACATTCAGTACTTC
TRBJ1-2,.,.,TRBV28,CASSLSPGPGGYTF,TGTGCCAGCAGTTTATCTCCAGGGCCGGGTGGCTACACCTTC
TRBJ1-1,.,.,TRBV29-1,CSAVPPASNTEAFF,TGCAGCGCTGTACCGCCTGCCAGCAACACTGAAGCTTTCTTT
TRBJ2-1,.,few,TRBV29-1,CSVSTRGLHNEQFF,TGCAGCGTCAGTACTAGGGGTCTTCACAATGAGCAGTTCTTC
TRBJ1-1,.,.,TRBV29-1,CSVVPTAKAFF,TGCAGCGTTGTCCCAACAGCGAAAGCTTTCTTT
TRBJ1-1,.,.,TRBV28,CASSSSRLAFF,TGTGCCAGCAGTTCTAGCCGACTAGCTTTCTTT
TRBJ2-7,.,.,TRBV4-3,CASSQAAKGVSYEQYF,TGCGCCAGCAGCCAAGCAGCGAAAGGGGTCTCCTACGAGCAGTACTTC
TRBJ2-1,.,.,TRBV27,CASSLYRDNEQFF,TGTGCCAGCAGTTTATATCGGGACAATGAGCAGTTCTTC
TRBJ2-7,.,.,TRBV6-6,CAVGLGLGQYF,TGTGCGGTAGGGCTGGGTCTAGGGCAGTACTTC
TRBJ2-7,.,.,TRBV9,CASSVGRDYEQYF,TGTGCCAGCAGCGTAGGTCGGGACTACGAGCAGTACTTC
TRBJ2-6,.,.,TRBV7-3,CASASGFFSGANVLTF,TGTGCCAGCGCCTCCGGGTTCTTCTCTGGGGCCAACGTCCTGACTTTC
TRBJ1-5,.,few,TRBV19,CASSIRPGPQHF,TGTGCCAGTAGTATCCGCCCGGGGCCCCAGCATTTT
TRBJ2-3,.,.,TRBV7-2,CASSILLSSTDTQYF,TGTGCCAGCAGCATCTTGCTGAGTAGCACAGATACGCAGTATTTT
TRBJ2-7,TRBD2,.,TRBV7-2,CASSSTSGRHEQYF,TGTGCCAGCAGCAGCACTAGCGGGAGACACGAGCAGTACTTC
TRBJ2-2,TRBD2,.,TRBV30,CAWTGLAGGINTGELFF,TGTGCCTGGACAGGACTAGCGGGAGGGATCAACACCGGGGAGCTGTTTTTT
TRBJ2-6,.,few,TRBV6-6,CASSYSSGANVLTF,TGTGCCAGCAGTTACAGCTCTGGGGCCAACGTCCTGACTTTC
TRBJ2-3,TRBD2,few,TRBV29-1,CSVVNSGRVNTQYF,TGCAGCGTCGTGAATAGCGGGAGGGTGAATACGCAGTATTTT
TRBJ2-5,.,.,TRBV9,CASSPQETQYF,TGTGCCAGCAGCCCCCAAGAGACCCAGTACTTC
TRBJ2-1,TRBD2,.,TRBV6-1,CASSGFWGLDYNEQFF,TGTGCCAGCAGTGGGTTTTGGGGACTAGACTACAATGAGCAGTTCTTC
TRBJ2-5,TRBD2,few,TRBV29-1,CSATRGGRPDQETQYF,TGCAGCGCTACCCGGGGGGGGCGCCCAGACCAAGAGACCCAGTACTTC
TRBJ2-5,TRBD1,.,TRBV29-1,CSVLDRNQETQYF,TGCAGCGTCCTGGACAGGAACCAAGAGACCCAGTACTTC
TRBJ1-3,.,few,TRBV28,CASTEDGQNTIYF,TGTGCCAGCACAGAGGACGGCCAAAACACCATATATTTT
TRBJ2-7,.,once,TRBV6-1,CASRQNSQYF,TGTGCCAGCCGGCAGAATTCCCAATACTTC
TRBJ1-4,TRBD1,.,TRBV2,CASTGSTGAREKLFF,TGTGCCAGCACCGGCTCGACAGGGGCAAGAGAAAAACTGTTTTTT
TRBJ1-2,.,.,TRBV30,CAWSVRADYGYTF,TGTGCCTGGAGTGTACGGGCAGACTATGGCTACACCTTC
TRBJ2-7,.,.,TRBV7-2,CASSTAYEQYF,TGTGCCAGCAGCACCGCCTACGAGCAGTACTTC
TRBJ2-5,.,.,TRBV29-1,CSVGDAQETQYF,TGCAGCGTCGGGGACGCCCAAGAGACCCAGTACTTC
TRBJ2-6,.,.,TRBV29-1,CSVYQESGANVLTF,TGCAGCGTTTACCAGGAATCTGGGGCCAACGTCCTGACTTTC
TRBJ2-3,.,.,TRBV30,CAWRGTDRTDTQYF,TGTGCCTGGAGGGGGACTGACCGCACAGATACGCAGTATTTT
TRBJ2-6,TRBD1,few,TRBV29-1,CSAAGTGLTGANVLTF,TGCAGCGCCGCCGGGACAGGACTAACCGGGGCCAACGTCCTGACTTTC
TRBJ2-7,.,.,TRBV5-4,CASSFQAGPYEQYF,TGTGCCAGCAGCTTCCAGGCAGGCCCCTACGAGCAGTACTTC
TRBJ2-1,.,.,TRBV4-3,CASSLSWVGYNEQFF,TGCGCCAGCAGTTTGAGCTGGGTGGGGTACAATGAGCAGTTCTTC
TRBJ2-1,.,.,TRBV4-1,CASSLREASYSYNEQFF,TGCGCCAGCAGCCTACGAGAAGCGAGCTACTCCTACAATGAGCAGTTCTTC
TRBJ2-2,.,.,TRBV29-1,CSVDVRGRGVGELFF,TGCAGCGTTGACGTGCGCGGCAGGGGTGTCGGGGAGCTGTTTTTT
TRBJ1-2,.,.,TRBV5-1,CASSRVPGNYGYTF,TGCGCCAGCAGCCGGGTACCGGGGAACTATGGCTACACCTTC
TRBJ2-2,.,.,TRBV28,CASSPPGRGVELFF,TGTGCCAGCAGCCCACCTGGTCGGGGTGTTGAGCTGTTTTTT
TRBJ2-5,TRBD2,.,TRBV4-1,CASSRWTSGRREQETQYF,TGCGCCAGCAGCCGGTGGACTAGCGGGAGAAGGGAACAAGAGACCCAGTACTTC
TRBJ1-1,.,.,TRBV18,CASSLDRNTEAFF,TGTGCCAGCTCACTAGACAGGAACACTGAAGCTTTCTTT
TRBJ2-7,TRBD1,.,TRBV30,CAWSGTGGLYEQYF,TGTGCCTGGAGCGGGACAGGGGGACTTTACGAGCAGTACTTC
TRBJ1-5,.,.,TRBV4-1,CASSLRRDQPQHF,TGCGCCAGCAGCCTCCGGCGAGATCAGCCCCAGCATTTT
TRBJ2-7,.,.,TRBV30,CATNAAYEQYF,TGTGCCACGAACGCCGCCTACGAGCAGTACTTC
TRBJ1-1,TRBD1,.,TRBV29-1,CSVGTDRKAFF,TGCAGCGTCGGGACAGATCGAAAAGCTTTCTTT
TRBJ1-2,.,few,TRBV15,CATSRPLGDGYTF,TGTGCCACCAGCAGACCTCTGGGGGATGGCTACACCTTC
TRBJ2-2,.,.,TRBV11-2,CASSLRWSGELFF,TGTGCCAGCAGCTTAAGATGGAGCGGGGAGCTGTTTTTT
TRBJ1-2,.,.,TRBV5-1,CASSPGPQNYGYTF,TGCGCCAGCAGCCCGGGACCGCAGAACTATGGCTACACCTTC
TRBJ2-3,.,.,TRBV5-1,CASSRQDTDTQYF,TGCGCCAGCAGCCGACAGGACACAGATACGCAGTATTTT